Sequencing of this T cell receptor beta chain was carried out in a study of graft-versus-host responses after intestinal transplantation. Assay: immunoSEQ multiplex PCR; the TCRdb copy retains only in-frame clones and omits some. The table has approximately 49,000 clones, approximately 88% seen once. As regards this clone: Its antigen is unknown.

This CDR3 is built from 15 residues. Looked up from germline, CDR1 is SGHTA and CDR2 is FQGNSA. V was trimmed by 1 base and J by 2 bases, leaving 12 bases between them. This chain joins TRBV7-2 and TRBJ2-7; D is unresolved. This sequence was found in a human donor who was the organ donor for an intestinal transplant. The sequences come from unstimulated CD4+ T cells sorted from spleen or lymph node cells, collected before transplant. Here the CDR3 reads CASSLGPGATYEQYF. The DNA for the CDR3 is TGTGCCAGCAGCTTAGGTCCAGGCGCAACCTACGAGCAGTACTTC. Looking up the rest from reference TRBV7-2 and TRBJ2-7 gives the full variable domain: GAGVSQSPSNKVTEKGKDVELRCDPISGHTALYWYRQSLGQGLEFLIYFQGNSAPDKSGLPSDRFSAERTGGSVSTLTIQRTQQEDSAVYLCASSLGPGATYEQYFGPGTRLTVT.